This TCR beta chain was sequenced for a study of OX40 agonist ivuxolimab in advanced cancers. Study overall: Partial responses were achieved by three patients, of whom one had hepatocellular carcinoma and two had cutaneous melanoma.

Concerning this clone: Antigen: not known.

V shed 0 bases and J shed 1 base, with 9 bases lying between them. Germline V gene lookup returns CDR1 WNHNN and CDR2 SYGVQD (reference sequence). This CDR3 region has 15 residues. General observations from the study: Low levels of normalized T-cell clonal expansion also appeared in some nonresponders.

The assay was immunoSEQ multiplex PCR, and TCRdb's table has in-frame clones only and misses some. This sample carries 120,000 or so clones, 93% of them seen once, and the ten largest clones take over 0.15%. This TCR derives from an adult with an advanced solid tumor such as melanoma, head and neck, liver or kidney cancer. This sample comprised CD4+ or CD8+ T cells sorted from blood, obtained in a trial of the OX40 agonist ivuxolimab. The J gene is TRBJ1-1, the V gene TRBV10-1; D perhaps matches TRBD1 (5 bases). In nucleotides, the CDR3 is TGCGCCAGCAGTGAGTCTTGGGGCCGGAACACTGAAGCTTTCTTT. Amino acids: CASSESWGRNTEAFF.